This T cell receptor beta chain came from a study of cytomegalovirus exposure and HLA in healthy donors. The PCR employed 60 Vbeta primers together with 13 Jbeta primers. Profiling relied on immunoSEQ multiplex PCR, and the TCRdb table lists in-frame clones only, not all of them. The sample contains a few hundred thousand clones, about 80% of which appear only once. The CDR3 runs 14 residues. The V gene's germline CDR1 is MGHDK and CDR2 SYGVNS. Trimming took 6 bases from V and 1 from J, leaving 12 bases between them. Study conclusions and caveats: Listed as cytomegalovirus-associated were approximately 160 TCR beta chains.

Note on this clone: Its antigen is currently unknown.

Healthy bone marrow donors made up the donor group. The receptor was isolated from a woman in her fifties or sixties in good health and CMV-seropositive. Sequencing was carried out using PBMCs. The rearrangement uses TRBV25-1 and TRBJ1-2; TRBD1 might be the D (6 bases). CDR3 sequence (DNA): TGTGCCAGCAGGGACCTACAGGGTAACTATGGCTACACCTTC. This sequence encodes CASRDLQGNYGYTF.